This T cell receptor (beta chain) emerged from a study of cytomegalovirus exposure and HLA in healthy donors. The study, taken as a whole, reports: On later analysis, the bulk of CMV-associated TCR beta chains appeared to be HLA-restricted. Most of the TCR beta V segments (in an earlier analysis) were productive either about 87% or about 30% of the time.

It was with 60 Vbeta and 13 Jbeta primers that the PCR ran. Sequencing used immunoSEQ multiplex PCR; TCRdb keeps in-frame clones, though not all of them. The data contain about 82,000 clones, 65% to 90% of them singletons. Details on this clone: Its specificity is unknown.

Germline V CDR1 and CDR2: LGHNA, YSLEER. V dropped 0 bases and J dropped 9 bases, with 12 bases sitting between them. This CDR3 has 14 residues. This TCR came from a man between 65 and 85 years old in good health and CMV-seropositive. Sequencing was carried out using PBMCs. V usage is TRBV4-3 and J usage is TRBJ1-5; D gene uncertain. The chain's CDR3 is CASSQDLGPGPQHF. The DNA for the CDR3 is TGCGCCAGCAGCCAAGACTTGGGCCCTGGGCCCCAGCATTTT.